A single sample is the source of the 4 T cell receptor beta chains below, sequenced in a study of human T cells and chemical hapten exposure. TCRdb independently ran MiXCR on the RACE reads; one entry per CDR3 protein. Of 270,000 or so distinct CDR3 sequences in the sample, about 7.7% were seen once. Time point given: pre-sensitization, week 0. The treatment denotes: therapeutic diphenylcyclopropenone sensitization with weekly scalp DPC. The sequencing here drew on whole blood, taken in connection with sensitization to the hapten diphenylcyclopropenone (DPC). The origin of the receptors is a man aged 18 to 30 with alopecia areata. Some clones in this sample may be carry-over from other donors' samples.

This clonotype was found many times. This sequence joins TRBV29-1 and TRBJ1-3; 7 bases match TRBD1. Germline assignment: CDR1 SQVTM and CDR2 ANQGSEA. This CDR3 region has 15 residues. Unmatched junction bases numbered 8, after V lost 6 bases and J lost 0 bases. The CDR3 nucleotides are TGCAGCGTATTCGGGACAGCCAGCTCTGGAAACACCATATATTTT. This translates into CSVFGTASSGNTIYF.

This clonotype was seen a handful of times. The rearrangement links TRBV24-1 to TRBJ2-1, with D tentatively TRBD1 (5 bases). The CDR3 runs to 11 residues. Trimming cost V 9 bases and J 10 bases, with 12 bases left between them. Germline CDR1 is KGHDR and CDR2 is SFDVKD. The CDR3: CATQTGAEQFF. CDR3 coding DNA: TGTGCCACCCAAACAGGAGCGGAGCAGTTCTTC.

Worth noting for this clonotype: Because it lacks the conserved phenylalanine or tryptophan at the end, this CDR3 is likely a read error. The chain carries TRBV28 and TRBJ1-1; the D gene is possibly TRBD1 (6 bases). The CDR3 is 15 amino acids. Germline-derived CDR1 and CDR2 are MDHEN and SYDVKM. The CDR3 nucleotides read TGTGCCTGCAGTTTAGGGGGGCGGCTGAACACTGAAGCTTTCCTT. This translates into CACSLGGRLNTEAFL.

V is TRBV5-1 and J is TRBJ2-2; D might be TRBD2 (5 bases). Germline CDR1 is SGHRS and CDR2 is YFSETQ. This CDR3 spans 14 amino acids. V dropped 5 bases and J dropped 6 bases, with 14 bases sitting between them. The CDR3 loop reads CASSPGNSAGELFF. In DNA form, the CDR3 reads TGCGCCAGCAGTCCCGGGAATTCAGCCGGGGAGCTGTTTTTT.